This TCR beta chain was sequenced during a study of CD8+CD57+ T cells in acquired aplastic anemia (dated by TCRdb to between 2018 and 2020). Regarding the complete study: A mean of around 3.2 ug of DNA, ranging from roughly 0.19 to 27.4 ug, was extracted from sorted CD4+ and CD8+ cells. CD8+CD57+ expansion was defined as a frequency above the mean frequency observed in healthy subjects.

Genomic DNA was used as template for profiling of TCR beta VDJ combinations and CDR3 sequences. An Illumina HiSeq 2000 was used for TCR repertoire sequencing. Per the source publication's procedure: Repertoires were assessed using TRBV/TRBJ rearrangement plots, CDR3 size and DJ length profiles, and Simpson's diversity index. The most abundant DNA sequence in the deep sequencing data was taken as the immunodominant clone. CDR3 amino acid sequences were checked for sharing across subjects and were also compared against the VDJdb database and published repertoires. TCRdb handled the public reads itself, with Q25 trimming in fastp and clone calling in MiXCR, and kept productive beta chains. Each entry is one CDR3 protein sequence, shown with its most common DNA and genes. TCRdb's processing, not the study's, gives the V and J calls here. The sample profile shows hundreds of thousands of distinct CDR3 sequences; 70% to 85% of them were found once. About two fifths of the sample is held by the ten biggest clonotypes.

Study-wide conclusions, independent of this receptor: Patients and healthy controls showed no significant difference in CD8+ Simpson's diversity (P=0.060). Roughly 31 CD8+ CDR3 sequences were shared between patients and controls but appeared highly expressed in patients and within their immunodominant clones.

The CDR3 runs 14 amino acids, cysteine and phenylalanine included. Only the CDR3 DNA is retained, 42 bases long and in frame from the first base. From a lookup of the germline V gene (reference sequence), CDR1 and CDR2 are SEHNR and FQNEAQ. Flow cytometry had shown CD8+CD57+ cell expansion in the patients selected for sequencing. Severe acquired aplastic anemia was diagnosed in all patients according to International Study of Aplastic Anemia and Agranulocytosis and Camitta criteria. At the time blood was sampled, none of the patients had received any therapy. TCR repertoires of sorted CD4+ and CD8+ blood T cells from severe aplastic anemia patients and healthy subjects were deep-sequenced in the study. Patients were enrolled under clinicaltrials.gov protocols 00001620, 01623167, 00001397, 00071045, 00081523 and 00961064 in the USA. Ficoll-Paque density gradient centrifugation was used to isolate peripheral blood mononuclear cells. CD4+ and CD8+ T cells were sorted by FACS or magnetic beads before DNA extraction.

Of note for this clonotype: Its cognate antigen has yet to be identified. One end of the junction varies from germline; a read error may be responsible.

The chain joins TRBV7-9 to TRBJ2-3; the D gene is perhaps TRBD2, from 5 matching bases. The sequence derives from a human donor with aplastic anemia. Material: sorted CD4+, CD8+, or CD8+CD57+ T cells (not recorded which) from PBMCs. The DNA sequence is given as TGTGCCAGCGGGGTCGCGGGCACAGATGCGCCGTATTTTTTT. The translation is CASGVAGTDAPYFF.